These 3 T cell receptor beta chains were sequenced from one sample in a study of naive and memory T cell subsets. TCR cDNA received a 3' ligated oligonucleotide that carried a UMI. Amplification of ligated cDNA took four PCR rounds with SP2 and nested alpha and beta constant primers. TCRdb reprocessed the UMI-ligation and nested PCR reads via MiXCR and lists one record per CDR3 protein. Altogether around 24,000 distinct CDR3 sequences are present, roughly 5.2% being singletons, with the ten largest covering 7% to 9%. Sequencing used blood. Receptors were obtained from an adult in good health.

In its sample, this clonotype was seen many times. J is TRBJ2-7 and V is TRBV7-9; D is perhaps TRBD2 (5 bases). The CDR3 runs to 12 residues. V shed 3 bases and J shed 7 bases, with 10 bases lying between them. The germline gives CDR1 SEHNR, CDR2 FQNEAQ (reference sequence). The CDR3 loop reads CASSLGEGEQYF. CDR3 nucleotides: TGTGCCAGCAGCTTGGGCGAGGGAGAGCAGTACTTC. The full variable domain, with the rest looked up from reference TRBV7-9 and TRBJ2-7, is DTGVSQNPRHKITKRGQNVTFRCDPISEHNRLYWYRQTLGQGPEFLTYFQNEAQLEKSRLLSDRFSAERPKGSFSTLEIQRTEQGDSAMYLCASSLGEGEQYFGPGTRLTVT.

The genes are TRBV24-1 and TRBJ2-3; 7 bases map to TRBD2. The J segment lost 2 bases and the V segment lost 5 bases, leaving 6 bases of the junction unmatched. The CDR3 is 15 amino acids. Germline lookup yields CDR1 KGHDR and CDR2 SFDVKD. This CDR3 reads CATSVASGSTDTQYF. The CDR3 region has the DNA TGTGCCACCAGTGTAGCTAGCGGATCCACAGATACGCAGTATTTT.

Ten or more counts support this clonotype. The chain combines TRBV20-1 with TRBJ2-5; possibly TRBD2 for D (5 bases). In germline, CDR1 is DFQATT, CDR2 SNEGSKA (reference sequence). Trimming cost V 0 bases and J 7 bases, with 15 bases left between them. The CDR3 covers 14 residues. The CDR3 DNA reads TGCAGTGCTAGAGATCCCAGAGGAGGTGGGACCCAGTACTTC. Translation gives CSARDPRGGGTQYF.